These 20 T cell receptor beta chains share one sample of origin, sequenced in a study of cytomegalovirus exposure and HLA in healthy donors. Vbeta (60) and Jbeta (13) primers were used in the PCR. The assay was immunoSEQ multiplex PCR, and TCRdb's table has in-frame clones only and misses some. There are about 120,000 clones in the sample; over 60% occur only once, and over 1% lies in the top ten. Material: PBMCs. These receptors came from a human donor in good health.

The chain has TRBV6-1 and TRBJ2-5; 16 bases fit TRBD2. CDR1 is MNHNS and CDR2 is SASEGT in the germline V gene. This CDR3 region has 18 residues. Germline trimming cut 3 bases from V and 11 bases from J; bases unmatched to any gene: 15. CDR3 nucleotide sequence: TGTGCCAGCAGTGAGGTCGGGACTAGCGGGGGGGTTTCGAGGGAGCAGTACTTC. Amino acids: CASSEVGTSGGVSREQYF.

The chain uses TRBV7-9 and TRBJ1-2; 9 positions agree with TRBD1. Germline V gives CDR1 SEHNR, CDR2 FQNEAQ (reference sequence). This CDR3 is 16 amino acids long. V gave up 5 bases and J gave up 0 bases; unmatched junction bases: 7. CDR3 amino acids: CASSTGTGTANYGYTF. Here the CDR3 DNA reads TGTGCCAGCAGCACCGGGACAGGGACTGCTAACTATGGCTACACCTTC.

The chain has TRBV11-3 and TRBJ2-3, with 8 nucleotides matching TRBD2. This CDR3 region has 16 residues. The germline V gene has CDR1 SGHNT and CDR2 YENEEA. V was pared by 1 base and J by 1 base, with 4 bases of the junction left unmatched. The CDR3 loop reads CASSLGAGGGTDTQYF. As DNA, the CDR3 is TGTGCCAGCAGCTTAGGTGCGGGGGGCGGCACAGATACGCAGTATTTT.

A remark on this clone: A read error may produce the germline difference seen at one junction end. The chain joins TRBV7-9 to TRBJ1-1; maybe TRBD1 (5 bases). The CDR3 is made up of 16 amino acids. Germline V gives CDR1 SEHNR, CDR2 FQNEAQ (reference sequence). CDR3 sequence (DNA): TGTTCCAGCAGCTTAATTTTAGGGGCCGGGGGCACTGAAGCTTTCTTT. It translates to CSSSLILGAGGTEAFF.

The chain has TRBV5-4 and TRBJ2-7, with D unclear. Trimming left V 7 bases short and J 3 bases short, with 8 bases between. CDR1 SGHNT and CDR2 YYREEE come from the germline V gene (reference sequence). The CDR3 is 11 residues long. CDR3 nucleotides: TGTGCCAGCGGGCCCGGCTACGAGCAGTACTTC. Translated: CASGPGYEQYF. Based on the CDR3 plus reference TRBV5-4 and TRBJ2-7, the full variable domain is ETGVTQSPTHLIKTRGQQVTLRCSSQSGHNTVSWYQQALGQGPQFIFQYYREEENGRGNFPPRFSGLQFPNYSSELNVNALELDDSALYLCASGPGYEQYFGPGTRLTVT.

The J gene is TRBJ2-5, the V gene TRBV5-1, with 7 bases lining up with TRBD1. The CDR3 extends over 14 amino acids. Germline CDR1 SGHRS, CDR2 YFSETQ. V lost 4 bases, J lost 3 bases, and 6 bases stayed unmatched. The CDR3: CASSEGQTKETQYF. DNA for the CDR3: TGCGCCAGCAGCGAGGGACAGACTAAAGAGACCCAGTACTTC. Supplemented by reference TRBV5-1 and TRBJ2-5, the full variable domain reads KAGVTQTPRYLIKTRGQQVTLSCSPISGHRSVSWYQQTPGQGLQFLFEYFSETQRNKGNFPGRFSGRQFSNSRSEMNVSTLELGDSALYLCASSEGQTKETQYFGPGTRLLVL.

V usage is TRBV28 and J usage is TRBJ2-3; the D gene is possibly TRBD1 (6 bases). The ends were cut back, 4 bases at V and 1 base at J, with 12 bases in the middle. Germline V gene data show CDR1 as MDHEN and CDR2 as SYDVKM. The CDR3 runs 15 residues. The CDR3 bases are TGTGCCAGCAGTTCAGCAGGGGACGGCACAGATACGCAGTATTTT. Amino acids: CASSSAGDGTDTQYF.

The V gene is TRBV12-5, the J gene TRBJ2-1, with 7 bases fitting TRBD2. Germline CDR1 reads LGHNT; CDR2 reads FRNRAP. The CDR3 sequence is 15 residues long. The V gene end was trimmed by 2 bases and the J gene end by 8 bases; junction bases not matched to a gene: 9. The CDR3 DNA follows: TGTGCTAGTGGTTTGTTTGTGGCGGGGGTCGATGAGCAGTTCTTC. This gives the protein CASGLFVAGVDEQFF. The whole variable domain, remainder taken from reference TRBV12-5 and TRBJ2-1, is DARVTQTPRHKVTEMGQEVTMRCQPILGHNTVFWYRQTMMQGLELLAYFRNRAPLDDSGMPKDRFSAEMPDATLATLKIQPSEPRDSAVYFCASGLFVAGVDEQFFGPGTRLTVL.

The CDR3 DNA reads TGTGCCAGTGGGGACAGGGGTCTTACAGATACGCAGTATTTT. Protein sequence: CASGDRGLTDTQYF. V gene TRBV19 combines with J gene TRBJ2-3, with 10 bases that match TRBD1. The CDR3 loop spans 14 amino acids. The germline V gene has CDR1 LNHDA and CDR2 SQIVND (reference sequence). V lost 8 bases to trimming and J lost 3 bases; unmatched junction nucleotides: 5. The complete variable domain, with remaining parts taken from reference TRBV19 and TRBJ2-3, reads DGGITQSPKYLFRKEGQNVTLSCEQNLNHDAMYWYRQDPGQGLRLIYYSQIVNDFQKGDIAEGYSVSREKKESFPLTVTSAQKNPTAFYLCASGDRGLTDTQYFGPGTRLTVL.

The chain is built from TRBV5-6 and TRBJ1-2; D is uncertain. The CDR3 runs to 13 residues. CDR1 and CDR2 from the germline V gene are SGHDT and YYEEEE. Trimming stripped 0 bases from V and 4 bases from J, with 7 bases between. CDR3 region: CASSLGGGYGYTF. For the CDR3, the DNA is TGTGCCAGCAGCTTGGGCGGCGGCTATGGCTACACCTTC.

The V call is TRBV18, the J call TRBJ2-6; D gene unclear. The ends were cut back, 6 bases at V and 1 base at J, with 7 bases in the middle. The CDR3 totals 14 residues. From germline, CDR1 is KGHSH and CDR2 LQKENI. The CDR3 DNA sequence: TGTGCCAGCTCCCTCTCTTCTGGGGCCAACGTCCTGACTTTC. As protein: CASSLSSGANVLTF.

This clone has only a few counts. This chain's CDR3 is CASIGRSNQPQHF. CDR3 in DNA: TGTGCCAGTATCGGGAGGAGCAATCAGCCCCAGCATTTT. The J gene is TRBJ1-5, the V gene TRBV19, with unresolved D. V gave up 7 bases and J gave up 1 base, with 8 bases separating them. CDR1 is LNHDA and CDR2 is SQIVND in the germline V gene (reference sequence). This CDR3 has 13 residues. Based on the CDR3 plus reference TRBV19 and TRBJ1-5, the full variable domain is DGGITQSPKYLFRKEGQNVTLSCEQNLNHDAMYWYRQDPGQGLRLIYYSQIVNDFQKGDIAEGYSVSREKKESFPLTVTSAQKNPTAFYLCASIGRSNQPQHFGDGTRLSIL.

The J gene is TRBJ2-5, the V gene TRBV9; 9 positions match TRBD2. The germline V gene encodes CDR1 SGDLS and CDR2 YYNGEE. The CDR3 extends over 15 amino acids. V lost 4 bases to trimming and J lost 1 base; unmatched junction nucleotides: 5. CDR3 loop: CASSISGGRQETQYF. The CDR3 bases are TGTGCCAGCAGCATCAGCGGGGGGCGCCAAGAGACCCAGTACTTC.

The rearrangement links TRBV7-9 to TRBJ1-1; possible D gene TRBD1, 5 bases. Germline V gene data show CDR1 as SEHNR and CDR2 as FQNEAQ (reference sequence). V shed 5 bases and J shed 2 bases, with 12 bases lying between them. This CDR3 region has 14 residues. The DNA for the CDR3 is TGTGCCAGCAGCGACCCTTGGGGCAACACTGAAGCTTTCTTT. Its protein is CASSDPWGNTEAFF.

This chain's CDR3 is CASSEFAALSTDTQYF. The DNA of the CDR3 is TGCGCCAGCAGTGAGTTTGCGGCCCTAAGCACAGATACGCAGTATTTT. This chain uses TRBV10-1 with TRBJ2-3, with no clear D. The CDR3 has 16 amino acids. CDR1 is WNHNN and CDR2 is SYGVQD in the germline V gene (reference sequence). The V end lost 1 base, the J end lost 0 bases, and 11 bases lay between the germline ends.

This rearrangement joins TRBV29-1 to TRBJ2-7; possible D gene TRBD2, 6 bases. V gave up 3 bases and J gave up 4 bases, with 10 bases separating them. The CDR3 is 12 residues long. Per germline, CDR1 SQVTM and CDR2 ANQGSEA. The CDR3 DNA reads TGCAGCGTTGAGGCGGGGCATTACGAGCAGTACTTC. It specifies CSVEAGHYEQYF.

The chain uses TRBV19 and TRBJ1-2, with 8 bases aligning to TRBD1. The CDR3 extends over 14 amino acids. Germline V gives CDR1 LNHDA, CDR2 SQIVND (reference sequence). J was trimmed by 7 bases and V by 4 bases; bases with no gene match: 8. For the CDR3, the DNA is TGTGCCAGTAGTAATCAGGGGGCTCGCAGTGGCTACACCTTC. Amino acid sequence: CASSNQGARSGYTF. The full variable domain, completed using reference TRBV19 and TRBJ1-2, is DGGITQSPKYLFRKEGQNVTLSCEQNLNHDAMYWYRQDPGQGLRLIYYSQIVNDFQKGDIAEGYSVSREKKESFPLTVTSAQKNPTAFYLCASSNQGARSGYTFGSGTRLTVV.

The chain carries TRBV5-1 and TRBJ2-1; maybe TRBD1 (6 bases). CDR3 length: 14 residues. Trimming took off 5 bases at V and 7 bases at J, with 16 bases between the two ends. Germline CDR1 SGHRS, CDR2 YFSETQ. CDR3 in amino acids: CASSSTSGVNEQFF. CDR3 sequence (DNA): TGCGCCAGCAGTTCCACCTCAGGGGTGAATGAGCAGTTCTTC.

This clone was recorded once. The chain is built from TRBV7-9 and TRBJ1-2, with 7 positions matching TRBD1. The ends lost 4 bases at V and 3 bases at J; junction bases unmatched: 8. This CDR3 region has 15 residues. CDR1 and CDR2 (germline): SEHNR, FQNEAQ (reference sequence). The CDR3 nucleotides read TGTGCCAGCAGCTCACCTACCGGGACAGACTATGGCTACACCTTC. As protein: CASSSPTGTDYGYTF. Drawing the rest from reference TRBV7-9 and TRBJ1-2, the complete variable domain is DTGVSQNPRHKITKRGQNVTFRCDPISEHNRLYWYRQTLGQGPEFLTYFQNEAQLEKSRLLSDRFSAERPKGSFSTLEIQRTEQGDSAMYLCASSSPTGTDYGYTFGSGTRLTVV.

The CDR3 DNA reads as TGTGCCAGCAGTGAAGGGCACGGGAGGGCCTCTAATGAAAAACTGTTTTTT. Its translation: CASSEGHGRASNEKLFF. The chain couples TRBV6-1 to TRBJ1-4, with D unresolved. V lost 1 base and J 3 bases, leaving 15 bases between the germline ends. The CDR3 runs 17 residues. Germline V gene data show CDR1 as MNHNS and CDR2 as SASEGT.